This T cell receptor beta chain was observed in a study of cytomegalovirus exposure and HLA in healthy donors. Primers: 60 Vbeta forward and 13 Jbeta reverse. Profiling relied on immunoSEQ multiplex PCR, and the TCRdb table lists in-frame clones only, not all of them. The data contain fewer than 200,000 clones, around 79% of them singletons. Overall study results and limits: A later analysis reportedly identified an Asian-associated ancestry cluster as carrying fewer N-insertions than the 666-donor mean. What TCR beta sequences reportedly achieved was accurate prediction of HLA-A and HLA-B alleles in most subjects.

As to this clone: Antigen: not known.

Germline V lookup: CDR1 SGDLS, CDR2 YYNGEE. This CDR3 region has 16 residues. Trimming removed 0 bases from V and 3 bases from J; junction bases left unmatched: 3. Sequenced input: PBMCs. This clonotype originated in a male donor in good health and CMV-seropositive. The chain employs TRBV9 and TRBJ2-3, with 11 bases that match TRBD2. As DNA, the CDR3 is TGTGCCAGCAGCGTAGATCCTAGCGGGGGGACAGATACGCAGTATTTT. Translated: CASSVDPSGGTDTQYF.